Listed below are T cell receptor beta chains from one sample, sequenced in a study of blood T cell repertoires in COVID-19. TCRdb's copy holds only in-frame clones and misses some; the assay was immunoSEQ multiplex PCR. The sample includes under 85,000 clones, 65% to 85% of them seen just once. Sample: peripheral blood. All receptors come from a man in his sixties with active or convalescent COVID-19. Each CDR3 is given with its conserved first and last residue. A D gene is named only where the DNA matches it firmly. Size is omitted from some rows. Given values are once, few, many or a class for expanded clones.

clone size,V gene,J gene,D gene,CDR3 protein,CDR3 DNA
-,TRBV10-3,TRBJ2-3,-,CAIGLGGGWLITDTQYF,TGTGCCATCGGTTTGGGTGGAGGTTGGCTTATCACAGATACGCAGTATTTT
-,TRBV3-1/TRBV3-2,TRBJ1-1,-,CASSQASEAFF,TGTGCCAGCAGCCAAGCCTCTGAAGCTTTCTTT
-,TRBV7-2,TRBJ2-1,TRBD2,CASSPGTSVGNEQFF,TGTGCCAGCAGCCCCGGGACTAGCGTGGGTAATGAGCAGTTCTTC
-,TRBV18,TRBJ1-1,-,CASSAPGNTEAFF,TGTGCCAGCTCAGCTCCGGGGAACACTGAAGCTTTCTTT
-,TRBV6-1,TRBJ2-7,-,CASSEASVSGQYPYEQYF,TGTGCCAGCAGTGAAGCGAGTGTTTCGGGACAATACCCCTACGAGCAGTACTTC
-,TRBV6-5,TRBJ2-3,-,CASRGGGDTQYF,TGTGCCAGCAGGGGAGGGGGAGATACGCAGTATTTT
-,TRBV5-1,TRBJ1-1,TRBD1,CASSRDREGTEAFF,TGCGCCAGCAGCAGGGACAGGGAGGGCACTGAAGCTTTCTTT
once,TRBV6-5,TRBJ2-7,-,CASRRIRQDEQYF,TGTGCCAGCAGGAGAATCCGACAGGACGAGCAGTACTTC
-,TRBV5-8,TRBJ2-3,TRBD2,CASSLLGGGTDTQYF,TGTGCCAGCAGCTTGCTCGGGGGGGGCACAGATACGCAGTATTTT
-,TRBV7-2,TRBJ1-5,TRBD1,CASSLTGGHSNQPQHF,TGTGCCAGCAGCTTAACAGGGGGCCATAGCAATCAGCCCCAGCATTTT
-,TRBV5-1,TRBJ1-1,TRBD1,CASSLTPGTGTEAFF,TGCGCCAGCAGCTTGACTCCCGGGACAGGGACTGAAGCTTTCTTT
-,TRBV7-2,TRBJ2-4,TRBD2,CASSSFVTSGAFQYF,TGTGCCAGCAGCTCCTTTGTAACGAGCGGGGCCTTTCAGTACTTC
-,TRBV7-9,TRBJ2-1,TRBD1,CASSLGPTGMVNEQFF,TGTGCCAGCAGCTTAGGACCGACAGGGATGGTCAATGAGCAGTTCTTC
-,TRBV5-1,TRBJ1-1,-,CASSLKEQTTEAFF,TGCGCCAGCAGCTTGAAGGAGCAAACCACTGAAGCTTTCTTT
few,TRBV13,TRBJ2-5,-,CASSLEGGGETQYF,TGTGCCAGCAGCTTGGAGGGTGGCGGAGAGACCCAGTACTTC
-,TRBV4-3,TRBJ2-1,-,CASSQDRAAQYNEQFF,TGCGCCAGCAGCCAAGACAGAGCGGCCCAATACAATGAGCAGTTCTTC
-,TRBV6-5,TRBJ2-1,TRBD1,CASRPDRADNEQFF,TGTGCCAGCAGACCGGACAGGGCAGACAATGAGCAGTTCTTC
once,TRBV3-1/TRBV3-2,TRBJ1-2,-,CASSLGRADGYTF,TGTGCCAGCAGCCTGGGCAGGGCGGATGGCTACACCTTC
-,TRBV19,TRBJ1-1,TRBD1,CASSRDSLNTEAFF,TGTGCCAGTAGCAGGGACAGCTTGAACACTGAAGCTTTCTTT
-,TRBV5-4,TRBJ2-3,-,CASSLEQTTDTQYF,TGTGCCAGCAGCTTGGAACAGACCACAGATACGCAGTATTTT
few,TRBV2,TRBJ1-2,-,CASTLWTNYGYTF,TGTGCCAGCACCCTATGGACAAACTATGGCTACACCTTC
-,TRBV4-3,TRBJ1-2,TRBD1,CASSQGAGGGYTF,TGCGCCAGCAGCCAAGGTGCAGGGGGCGGCTACACCTTC
-,TRBV7-2,TRBJ2-7,TRBD1,CASSLGGTGESEQYF,TGTGCCAGCAGCTTAGGCGGGACAGGGGAGAGCGAGCAGTACTTC
-,TRBV19,TRBJ2-1,TRBD2,CASRLAGGRYNEQFF,TGTGCCAGTAGACTAGCGGGGGGGCGTTACAATGAGCAGTTCTTC
-,TRBV7-2,TRBJ2-3,-,CASRAGGANTQYF,TGTGCCAGCCGAGCTGGAGGAGCAAATACGCAGTATTTT
-,TRBV4-2,TRBJ2-5,-,CASSLQAGDTQETQYF,TGTGCCAGCTCCCTGCAAGCCGGGGACACACAAGAGACCCAGTACTTC
-,TRBV6-6,TRBJ1-4,-,CASTAAVEKLFF,TGTGCCAGCACAGCCGCGGTTGAAAAACTGTTTTTT
-,TRBV6-2/TRBV6-3,TRBJ1-1,TRBD1,CASSYEAGGKMNTEAFF,TGTGCCAGCAGTTACGAGGCAGGGGGCAAAATGAACACTGAAGCTTTCTTT
few,TRBV14,TRBJ1-4,TRBD1,CASSRTGGKEKLFF,TGTGCCAGCAGTCGAACAGGGGGGAAGGAAAAACTGTTTTTT
-,TRBV7-9,TRBJ1-2,TRBD1,CASSAGQGAYGYTF,TGTGCCAGCAGCGCGGGACAGGGAGCCTATGGCTACACCTTC
-,TRBV6-2/TRBV6-3,TRBJ2-3,TRBD2,CASSYGTSGGTDTQYF,TGTGCCAGCAGTTACGGGACTAGCGGGGGCACAGATACGCAGTATTTT
-,TRBV11-3,TRBJ1-2,TRBD1,CASSSGQGYGYTF,TGTGCCAGCAGCTCCGGACAGGGGTATGGCTACACCTTC
-,TRBV7-8,TRBJ2-7,TRBD2,CASSLGSSGAYEQYF,TGTGCCAGCAGCTTAGGGTCTAGCGGGGCTTACGAGCAGTACTTC
-,TRBV6-2/TRBV6-3,TRBJ1-2,-,CASTPLSQVPGANYGYTF,TGTGCCAGCACCCCCCTTTCCCAGGTTCCTGGTGCTAACTATGGCTACACCTTC
-,TRBV5-1,TRBJ2-5,-,CASSPLAGDRNSQETQYF,TGCGCCAGCAGCCCGCTGGCAGGGGACCGAAACTCCCAAGAGACCCAGTACTTC
-,TRBV5-8,TRBJ1-1,-,CASSTGQRYMNTEAFF,TGTGCCAGCAGCACAGGACAGAGATACATGAACACTGAAGCTTTCTTT
once,TRBV3-1/TRBV3-2,TRBJ2-7,TRBD2,CASSQGGDAYEQYF,TGTGCCAGCAGCCAGGGGGGGGATGCCTACGAGCAGTACTTC
once,TRBV6-5,TRBJ2-6,-,CASSSPRDSGANVLTF,TGTGCCAGCAGTTCCCCCAGGGACTCTGGGGCCAACGTCCTGACTTTC
-,TRBV29-1,TRBJ1-1,TRBD1,CAGGGTEAFF,TGCGCAGGGGGCGGAACTGAAGCTTTCTTT
-,TRBV19,TRBJ2-7,TRBD2,CASSSWGGFPSVADEQYF,TGTGCCAGTAGTTCTTGGGGGGGATTTCCGAGCGTCGCGGATGAGCAGTACTTC
once,TRBV6-5,TRBJ2-2,-,CASRPGGGGELFF,TGTGCCAGCAGACCCGGGGGAGGCGGGGAGCTGTTTTTT
-,TRBV9,TRBJ1-3,TRBD1,CASSEGQSSGNTIYF,TGTGCCAGCAGCGAGGGACAGTCCTCTGGAAACACCATATATTTT
-,TRBV29-1,TRBJ2-7,TRBD2,CSVARLAGPSYEQYF,TGCAGCGTTGCCCGACTAGCGGGGCCGAGTTACGAGCAGTACTTC
-,TRBV27,TRBJ1-4,TRBD1,CASGTGLPTNEKLFF,TGTGCCAGCGGGACAGGCCTTCCAACTAATGAAAAACTGTTTTTT
-,TRBV12-3/TRBV12-4,TRBJ1-2,-,CASSLLQDGYTF,TGTGCCAGCAGTTTATTGCAGGATGGCTACACCTTC
-,TRBV7-2,TRBJ2-5,TRBD2,CASSKNGLAGVGTQYF,TGTGCCAGCAGCAAGAACGGACTAGCGGGGGTGGGGACCCAGTACTTC
-,TRBV7-8,TRBJ2-7,-,CASSIYGVEQYF,TGTGCCAGCAGCATCTACGGGGTGGAGCAGTACTTC
-,TRBV7-9,TRBJ2-5,-,CASSLGGPLAETQYF,TGTGCCAGCAGCTTAGGGGGGCCCCTGGCCGAGACCCAGTACTTC
-,TRBV28,TRBJ1-4,-,CASSVPTGGNEKLFF,TGTGCCAGCAGTGTCCCGACAGGCGGGAATGAAAAACTGTTTTTT
-,TRBV6-5,TRBJ1-5,-,CASSSGRSRPQHF,TGTGCCAGCAGTTCAGGTCGTTCTCGTCCCCAGCATTTT